Each of the 18 T cell receptor beta chains below was sequenced from the same sample in a study of blood T cell repertoires in COVID-19. The protocol was immunoSEQ multiplex PCR, while the TCRdb copy is restricted to in-frame clones and leaves out a portion. The repertoire holds approximately 250,000 clones, with more than 75% as singletons. Sample: peripheral blood. These receptors all come from a man between 35 and 55 years old with active or convalescent COVID-19.

Here the CDR3 reads CASSRDIQPQHF. In DNA, the CDR3 is TGTGCCAGCAGTAGGGACATTCAGCCCCAGCATTTT. V usage is TRBV12-3 or TRBV12-4 and J usage is TRBJ1-5; a weak D match, TRBD1 (6 bases). Trimming left V 5 bases short and J 6 bases short, with 8 bases between. This CDR3 has 12 residues.

The genes are TRBV5-1 and TRBJ1-2, with 9 bases that match TRBD1. The CDR3 spans 14 residues. V was clipped by 3 bases and J by 7 bases; unmatched bases: 7. Germline V gene sequence: CDR1 SGHRS, CDR2 YFSETQ. DNA of the CDR3: TGCGCCAGCAGCTCCCCCGGGACAGGGATTGGCTACACCTTC. Its translation: CASSSPGTGIGYTF.

The V and J genes are TRBV24-1 and TRBJ1-6; D not resolved. V lost 0 bases, J lost 8 bases, and 4 bases lay in between. The CDR3 contains 13 residues. Per the germline V gene, CDR1 is KGHDR and CDR2 is SFDVKD. CDR3 residues: CATSDLPDSPLHF. CDR3 bases: TGTGCCACCAGTGATTTGCCGGATTCACCCCTCCACTTT.

This chain links TRBV19 with TRBJ2-2, with TRBD1 identical over 7 bases. Trimming at V came to 7 bases and at J to 3 bases, leaving 8 bases not matched to a gene. Germline V gene sequence: CDR1 LNHDA, CDR2 SQIVND (reference sequence). CDR3 length: 15 residues. CDR3 loop: CASKAGDRHTGELFF. The CDR3 DNA reads as TGTGCCAGTAAGGCCGGGGACAGACACACCGGGGAGCTGTTTTTT.

The chain recombines TRBV9 with TRBJ2-5, with 7 bases that match TRBD1. Trimming removed 4 bases from V and 4 bases from J; junction bases left unmatched: 10. This CDR3 spans 15 amino acids. Germline-derived CDR1 and CDR2 are SGDLS and YYNGEE. The CDR3 reads CASSPRTGTAETQYF. In nucleotides, the CDR3 is TGTGCCAGCAGCCCACGGACAGGAACGGCAGAGACCCAGTACTTC.

Turning to this clone: Other DNA sequences in the sample encode the same CDR3. V usage is TRBV15 and J usage is TRBJ2-5; possible D gene TRBD1, 6 bases. Trimming took off 0 bases at V and 1 base at J, with 9 bases between the two ends. In germline, CDR1 is LNHNV, CDR2 YYDKDF (reference sequence). This CDR3 comprises 15 residues. DNA for the CDR3: TGTGCCACCAGCAGAGATAGGGACACCCAAGAGACCCAGTACTTC. It codes for CATSRDRDTQETQYF.

V gene TRBV19 combines with J gene TRBJ2-3, with 12 bases fitting TRBD2. CDR3 length equals 14 residues. J gave up 8 bases and V 6 bases, and 6 bases lay outside the gene matches. In germline, CDR1 is LNHDA, CDR2 SQIVND (reference sequence). The CDR3 loop is CASSPSGGAGTQYF. In DNA, the CDR3 is TGTGCCAGTAGCCCTAGCGGGGGGGCTGGTACGCAGTATTTT. The entire variable domain, with the rest obtained from reference TRBV19 and TRBJ2-3, is as follows: DGGITQSPKYLFRKEGQNVTLSCEQNLNHDAMYWYRQDPGQGLRLIYYSQIVNDFQKGDIAEGYSVSREKKESFPLTVTSAQKNPTAFYLCASSPSGGAGTQYFGPGTRLTVL.

This rearrangement joins TRBV9 to TRBJ1-5, with 8 positions matching TRBD1. Looked up from germline, CDR1 is SGDLS and CDR2 is YYNGEE. V shed 3 bases, J shed 6 bases, and the junction held 5 bases outside the gene matches. This CDR3 spans 14 amino acids. CDR3 loop: CASSDGQGVQPQHF. CDR3 DNA: TGTGCCAGCAGCGACGGACAGGGCGTTCAGCCCCAGCATTTT. Complete variable domain (other parts from reference TRBV9 and TRBJ1-5): DSGVTQTPKHLITATGQRVTLRCSPRSGDLSVYWYQQSLDQGLQFLIQYYNGEERAKGNILERFSAQQFPDLHSELNLSSLELGDSALYFCASSDGQGVQPQHFGDGTRLSIL.

The gene calls are TRBV7-6 and TRBJ1-6, with D perhaps TRBD1 (5 bases). V was trimmed by 2 bases and J by 14 bases, leaving 19 bases between them. There are 15 residues in the CDR3. Germline V gene data show CDR1 as SGHVS and CDR2 as FNYEAQ. CDR3: CASSLTEGVGSALHF. The DNA of the CDR3 is TGTGCCAGCAGCTTAACAGAAGGGGTCGGCTCGGCCCTCCACTTT.

The V and J genes are TRBV2 and TRBJ2-5; 12 bases line up with TRBD2. There are 14 residues in the CDR3. After removal of 4 bases from V and 5 bases from J, the junction contained 2 bases not matched to a gene. Germline CDR1 SNHLY, CDR2 FYNNEI. CDR3 coding DNA: TGTGCCAGCAGTGGGACTAGCGGGAAGGAGACCCAGTACTTC. Encoded protein: CASSGTSGKETQYF.

The chain links TRBV27 to TRBJ1-3; D gene uncertain. The CDR3 totals 15 residues. The germline V and J ends were trimmed by 2 bases and 0 bases, with 8 bases remaining between them. The germline gives CDR1 MNHEY, CDR2 SMNVEV (reference sequence). The CDR3 reads CASSLEGPSGNTIYF. The CDR3 coding sequence is TGTGCCAGCAGTTTAGAGGGCCCCTCTGGAAACACCATATATTTT.

The rearrangement uses TRBV2 and TRBJ1-3; 8 nucleotides agree with TRBD1. The V gene end was trimmed by 0 bases and the J gene end by 4 bases; junction bases not matched to a gene: 14. Germline assignment: CDR1 SNHLY and CDR2 FYNNEI. The CDR3 runs 19 residues. The CDR3 DNA sequence: TGTGCCAGCAGTGAAGCGCTTCCAGCTGGACAGGGTACCGGAAACACCATATATTTT. Amino acid sequence: CASSEALPAGQGTGNTIYF.

V gene TRBV29-1 combines with J gene TRBJ2-6; D call uncertain. The V end was cut by 5 bases, the J end by 0 bases, with 5 bases between. CDR1 and CDR2 from the germline V gene are SQVTM and ANQGSEA. The CDR3 runs 13 residues. DNA of the CDR3: TGCAGCGTTTACAACTCTGGGGCCAACGTCCTGACTTTC. Translated, it gives CSVYNSGANVLTF.

The CDR3 loop is CASSRQQGSNTEAFF. In nucleotides, the CDR3 is TGTGCCAGCAGCCGCCAACAGGGATCGAACACTGAAGCTTTCTTT. V and J are TRBV6-6 and TRBJ1-1, with TRBD1 as a possible D gene (6 bases). The CDR3 is made up of 15 amino acids. V gave up 6 bases and J gave up 1 base, with 15 bases separating them. CDR1 is MNHNY, CDR2 SVGAGI, per germline (reference sequence).

The V and J genes are TRBV11-1 and TRBJ1-1; tentatively, D is TRBD1 (5 bases). Between the trimmed V and J ends, which lost 5 bases and 5 bases, there was a span of 18 bases. Germline CDR1 SGHAT, CDR2 FQDESV (reference sequence). The CDR3 has 15 amino acids. CDR3 in amino acids: CASSEQPGGLTEAFF. DNA of the CDR3: TGTGCCAGCAGCGAGCAACCTGGGGGGTTGACTGAAGCTTTCTTT.

This clone was counted only a few times. The chain is built from TRBV6-5 and TRBJ2-1; possible D gene TRBD2, 5 bases. The CDR3 totals 13 residues. Trimming removed 2 bases from V and 3 bases from J, with 5 bases in between. From germline, CDR1 is MNHEY and CDR2 SVGAGI. The DNA of the CDR3 is TGTGCCAGCAGTTACCGGGACTACAATGAGCAGTTCTTC. This sequence encodes CASSYRDYNEQFF.

This clone came up once. J is TRBJ2-1 and V is TRBV10-2; 9 bases are a match to TRBD2. This CDR3 comprises 15 residues. The J segment lost 2 bases and the V segment lost 7 bases, leaving 6 bases of the junction unmatched. Germline V gene sequence: CDR1 WSHSY, CDR2 SAAADI. CDR3 loop: CASTAREGPYNEQFF. DNA for the CDR3: TGCGCCAGCACTGCGCGGGAGGGCCCCTACAATGAGCAGTTCTTC.

This chain joins TRBV4-1 and TRBJ2-7, with 11 nucleotides matching TRBD1. The V gene end was trimmed by 6 bases and the J gene end by 2 bases; junction bases not matched to a gene: 6. The CDR3 length is 15 residues. Germline CDR1 and CDR2: MGHRA and YSYEKL. The CDR3 DNA reads as TGCGCCAGCAGTCCCGGGACAGGGGGTACCTACGAGCAGTACTTC. Protein product: CASSPGTGGTYEQYF.